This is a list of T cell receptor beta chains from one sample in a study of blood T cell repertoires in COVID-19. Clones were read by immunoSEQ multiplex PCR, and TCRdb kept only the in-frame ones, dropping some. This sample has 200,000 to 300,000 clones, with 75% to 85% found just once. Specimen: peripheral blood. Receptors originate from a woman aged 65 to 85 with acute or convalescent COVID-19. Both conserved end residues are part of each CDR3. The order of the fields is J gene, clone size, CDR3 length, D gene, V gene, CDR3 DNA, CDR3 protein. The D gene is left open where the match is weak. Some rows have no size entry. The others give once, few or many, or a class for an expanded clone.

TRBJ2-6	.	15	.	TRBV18	TGTGCCAGCTCACCCGACAGGTGGGGGGCCAACGTCCTGACTTTC	CASSPDRWGANVLTF
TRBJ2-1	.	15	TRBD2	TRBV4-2	TGTGCCAGCAGCCGGGGCGGGGGGACCTATAATGAGCAGTTCTTC	CASSRGGGTYNEQFF
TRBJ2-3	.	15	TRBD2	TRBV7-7	TGTGCTAGCAGCTTAGGCGGGGGGGCCGGAGATACGCAGTATTTT	CASSLGGGAGDTQYF
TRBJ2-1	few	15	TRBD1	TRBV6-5	TGTGCCAGCAGGGAGGGACAGGGTGACTACAATGAGCAGTTCTTC	CASREGQGDYNEQFF
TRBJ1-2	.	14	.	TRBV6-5	TGTGCCAGCAGTTACTCGGGGCCAAACTATGGCTACACCTTC	CASSYSGPNYGYTF
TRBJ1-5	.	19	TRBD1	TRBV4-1	TGCGCCAGCAGCCAAGCATACTTCGCGGGGACAGGGGATAGGAAGCCCCAGCATTTT	CASSQAYFAGTGDRKPQHF
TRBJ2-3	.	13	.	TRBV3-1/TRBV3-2	TGTGCCAGCAACCGCAGGGATGCAGATACGCAGTATTTT	CASNRRDADTQYF
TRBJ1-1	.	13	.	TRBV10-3	TGTGCCATTCGACTCCAGCGGAACACTGAAGCTTTCTTT	CAIRLQRNTEAFF
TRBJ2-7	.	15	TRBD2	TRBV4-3	TGCGCCAGCAGCCAGACCGGGACTAGTGCTCGCGAGCAGTACTTC	CASSQTGTSAREQYF
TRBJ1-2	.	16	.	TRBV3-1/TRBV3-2	TGTGCCAGCAGCCAAGATGTGGGCAGGTCTAACTATGGCTACACCTTC	CASSQDVGRSNYGYTF
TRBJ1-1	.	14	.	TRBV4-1	TGCGCCAGCAGCCGAGAAACAGGGCTCACTGAAGCTTTCTTT	CASSRETGLTEAFF
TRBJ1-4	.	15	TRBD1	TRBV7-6	TGTGCCAGCAGCTTAGGACAGGGAGGTGATGAAAAACTGTTTTTT	CASSLGQGGDEKLFF
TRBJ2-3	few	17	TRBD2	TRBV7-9	TGTGCCAGCAGCTTACGAGGGACTAGCGGTATCGCAGATACGCAGTATTTT	CASSLRGTSGIADTQYF
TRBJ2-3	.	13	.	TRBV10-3	TGTGCCATCAGTGAGTCGTTATTCGATACGCAGTATTTT	CAISESLFDTQYF
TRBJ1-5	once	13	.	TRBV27	TGTGCCAGCAGTTTTAGTACTGCACAGCCCCAGCATTTT	CASSFSTAQPQHF
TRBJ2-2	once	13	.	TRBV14	TGTGCCAGCAGCTCACAGGGTACCGGGGAGCTGTTTTTT	CASSSQGTGELFF
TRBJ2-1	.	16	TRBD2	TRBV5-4	TGTGCCAGCAGCTTGGGGCTAGCGGGGGGATACAATGAGCAGTTCTTC	CASSLGLAGGYNEQFF
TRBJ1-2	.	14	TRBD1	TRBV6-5	TGTGCCAGCAGTTTAGACAGGGGAAGCTATGGCTACACCTTC	CASSLDRGSYGYTF
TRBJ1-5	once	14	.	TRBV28	TGTGCCAGCAGTTATTTGGGTGAGGGTCAGCCCCAGCATTTT	CASSYLGEGQPQHF
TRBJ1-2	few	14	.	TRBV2	TGTGCCAGCAGTATTCAGGGTGCCTGGTATGGCTACACCTTC	CASSIQGAWYGYTF
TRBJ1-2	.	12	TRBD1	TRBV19	TGTGCCAGTAGTGGAACAGGGGGCGGCTACACCTTC	CASSGTGGGYTF
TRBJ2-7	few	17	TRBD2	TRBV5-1	TGCGCCAGCAGCCTGGGGAATAGCGGGGGTAGCTCCTACGAGCAGTACTTC	CASSLGNSGGSSYEQYF
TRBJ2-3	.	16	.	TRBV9	TGTGCCAGCAGCGAGAACCCTCCGGGGAGCACAGATACGCAGTATTTT	CASSENPPGSTDTQYF
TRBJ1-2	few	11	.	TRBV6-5	TGTGCCAGCACAGGGAACTATGGCTACACCTTC	CASTGNYGYTF
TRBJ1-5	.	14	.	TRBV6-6	TGTGCCACTCAGTTAACGGGTATCAATCAGCCCCAGCATTTT	CATQLTGINQPQHF
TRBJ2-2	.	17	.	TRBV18	TGTGCCAGCTCCTCAGGGACTCCCTTAATGAACACCGGGGAGCTGTTTTTT	CASSSGTPLMNTGELFF
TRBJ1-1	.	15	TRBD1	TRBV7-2	TGTGCCAGCAGCTTTGCCGGGACAGGGAACACTGAAGCTTTCTTT	CASSFAGTGNTEAFF
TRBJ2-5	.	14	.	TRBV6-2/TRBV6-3	TGTGCCAGCAGTTACAGGGAAAGGGGAGAGACCCAGTACTTC	CASSYRERGETQYF
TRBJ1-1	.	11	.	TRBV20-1	TGCAGTGCTAGTCACGACAGAGGAGCTTTCTTT	CSASHDRGAFF
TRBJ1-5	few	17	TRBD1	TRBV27	TGTGCCAGCACCCCCCTAGGGGCAGGGGGGTGGAATCAGCCCCAGCATTTT	CASTPLGAGGWNQPQHF
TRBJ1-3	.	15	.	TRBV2	TGTGCCAGCAGTTCCGGGTTCGGCTCTGGAAACACCATATATTTT	CASSSGFGSGNTIYF
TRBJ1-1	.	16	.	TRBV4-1	TGCGCCAGCAGCCAAGTTCAGACAGTCATGAACACTGAAGCTTTCTTT	CASSQVQTVMNTEAFF
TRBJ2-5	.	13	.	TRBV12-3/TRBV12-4	TGTGCCAGCAGTTTAGGCAGGCAAGAGACCCAGTACTTC	CASSLGRQETQYF
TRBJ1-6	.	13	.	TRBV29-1	TGCAGCGTTGGCCGGGATCCTAATTCACCCCTCCACTTT	CSVGRDPNSPLHF
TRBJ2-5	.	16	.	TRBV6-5	TGTGCCAGCAGTTACTCTGGGGGGGGGCGAAAAGAGACCCAGTACTTC	CASSYSGGGRKETQYF
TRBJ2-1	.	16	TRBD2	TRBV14	TGTGCCAGCAGCCAAGTTCTTAGCGGGGGGAACAATGAGCAGTTCTTC	CASSQVLSGGNNEQFF
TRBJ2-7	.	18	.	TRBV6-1	TGTGCCAGCAGTGAAGCAATCCGAGGGAGTACAGCCTCCTACGAGCAGTACTTC	CASSEAIRGSTASYEQYF
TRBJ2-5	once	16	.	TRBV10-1	TGCGCCAGCAGTGAGTCAGGGGCGGTTGGGCAAGAGACCCAGTACTTC	CASSESGAVGQETQYF
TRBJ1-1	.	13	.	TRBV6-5	TGTGCCAGCAAGCGGGGAATGAACACTGAAGCTTTCTTT	CASKRGMNTEAFF
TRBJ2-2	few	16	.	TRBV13	TGTGCCAGCAGCACTTACAGGGGACTGAACACCGGGGAGCTGTTTTTT	CASSTYRGLNTGELFF
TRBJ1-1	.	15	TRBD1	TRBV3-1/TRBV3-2	TGTGCCAGCAGCCAAGGCAACAGGGGAACGACTGAAGCTTTCTTT	CASSQGNRGTTEAFF